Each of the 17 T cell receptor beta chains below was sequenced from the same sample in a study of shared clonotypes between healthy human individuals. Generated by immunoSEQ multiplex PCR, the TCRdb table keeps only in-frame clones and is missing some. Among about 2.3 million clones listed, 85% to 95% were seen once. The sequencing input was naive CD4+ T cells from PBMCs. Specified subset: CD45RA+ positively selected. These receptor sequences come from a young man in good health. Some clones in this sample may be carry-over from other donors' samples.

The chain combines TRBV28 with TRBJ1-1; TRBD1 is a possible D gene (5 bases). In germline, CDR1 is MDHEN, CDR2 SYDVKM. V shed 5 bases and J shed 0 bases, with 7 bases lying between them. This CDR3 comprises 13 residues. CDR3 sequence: CASSGTLNTEAFF. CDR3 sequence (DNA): TGTGCCAGCAGTGGGACGTTGAACACTGAAGCTTTCTTT.

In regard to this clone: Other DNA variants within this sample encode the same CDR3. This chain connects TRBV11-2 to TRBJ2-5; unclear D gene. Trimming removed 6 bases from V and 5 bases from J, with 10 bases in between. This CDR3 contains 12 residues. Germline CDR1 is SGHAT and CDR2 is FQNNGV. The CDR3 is CASSLIGETQYF. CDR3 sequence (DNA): TGTGCCAGCAGTTTAATCGGCGAGACCCAGTACTTC.

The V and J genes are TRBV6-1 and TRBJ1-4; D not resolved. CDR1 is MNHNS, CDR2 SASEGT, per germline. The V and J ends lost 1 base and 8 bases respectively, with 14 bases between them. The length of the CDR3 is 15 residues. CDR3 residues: CASSEGGGRWEKLFF. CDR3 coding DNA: TGTGCCAGCAGTGAAGGGGGAGGGAGGTGGGAAAAACTGTTTTTT.

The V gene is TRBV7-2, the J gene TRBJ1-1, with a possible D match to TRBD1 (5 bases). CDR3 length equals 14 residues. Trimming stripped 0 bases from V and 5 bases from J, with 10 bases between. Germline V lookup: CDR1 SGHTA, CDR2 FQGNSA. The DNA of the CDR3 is TGTGCCAGCAGCTTAGCGGTGGGGGGAACTGAAGCTTTCTTT. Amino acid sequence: CASSLAVGGTEAFF.

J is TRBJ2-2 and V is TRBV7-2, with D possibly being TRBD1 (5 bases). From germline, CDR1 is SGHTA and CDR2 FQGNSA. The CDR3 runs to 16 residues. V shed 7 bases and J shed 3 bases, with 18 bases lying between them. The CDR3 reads CASTLVWPTDTGELFF. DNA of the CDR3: TGTGCCAGCACCCTAGTTTGGCCGACAGACACCGGGGAGCTGTTTTTT.

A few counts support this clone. The CDR3 sequence: CASSIGRETQYF. CDR3 DNA sequence: TGTGCCAGCAGTATAGGGCGGGAGACCCAGTACTTC. The chain recombines TRBV6-4 with TRBJ2-5; D is unclear. Looked up from germline, CDR1 is MRHNA and CDR2 is SNTAGT. V dropped 5 bases and J dropped 5 bases, with 9 bases sitting between them. The CDR3 has 12 amino acids.

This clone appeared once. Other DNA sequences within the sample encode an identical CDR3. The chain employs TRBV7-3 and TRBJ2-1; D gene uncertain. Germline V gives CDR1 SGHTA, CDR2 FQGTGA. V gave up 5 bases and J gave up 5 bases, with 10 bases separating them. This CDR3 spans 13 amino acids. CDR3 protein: CASSLGRNNEQFF. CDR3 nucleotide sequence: TGTGCCAGCAGCCTAGGACGTAACAATGAGCAGTTCTTC.

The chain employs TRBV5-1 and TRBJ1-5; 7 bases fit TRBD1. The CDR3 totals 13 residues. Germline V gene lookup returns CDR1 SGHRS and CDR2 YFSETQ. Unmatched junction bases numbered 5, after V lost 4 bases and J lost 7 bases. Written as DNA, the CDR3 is TGCGCCAGCAGCCGGGACAGTAGCCAGCCCCAGCATTTT. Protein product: CASSRDSSQPQHF.

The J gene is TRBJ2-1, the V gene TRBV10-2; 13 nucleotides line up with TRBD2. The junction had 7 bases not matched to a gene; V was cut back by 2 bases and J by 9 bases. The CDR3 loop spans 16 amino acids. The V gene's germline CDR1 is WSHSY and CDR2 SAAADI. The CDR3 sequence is CASSEPGLAGAREQFF. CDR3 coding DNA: TGCGCCAGCAGTGAGCCCGGACTAGCGGGAGCTCGTGAGCAGTTCTTC.

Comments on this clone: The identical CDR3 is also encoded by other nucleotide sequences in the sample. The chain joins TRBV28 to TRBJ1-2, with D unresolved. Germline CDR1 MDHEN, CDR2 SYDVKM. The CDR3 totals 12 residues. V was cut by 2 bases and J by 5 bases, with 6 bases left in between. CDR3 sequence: CASSLADYGYTF. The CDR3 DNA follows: TGTGCCAGCAGTTTAGCTGATTATGGCTACACCTTC.

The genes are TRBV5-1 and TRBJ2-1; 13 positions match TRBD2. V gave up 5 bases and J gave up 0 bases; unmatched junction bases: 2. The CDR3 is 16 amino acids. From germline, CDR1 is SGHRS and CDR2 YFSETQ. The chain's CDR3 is CASRWTSGGSYNEQFF. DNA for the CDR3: TGCGCCAGCAGGTGGACTAGCGGGGGCTCCTACAATGAGCAGTTCTTC.

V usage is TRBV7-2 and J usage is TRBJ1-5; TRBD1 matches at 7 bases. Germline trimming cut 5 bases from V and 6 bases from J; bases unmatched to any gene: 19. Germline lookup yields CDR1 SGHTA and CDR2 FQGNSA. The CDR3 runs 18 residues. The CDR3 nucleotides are TGTGCCAGCAGCCTCCTGCGGGACAGCCAGGGTGGGCGTCAGCCCCAGCATTTT. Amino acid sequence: CASSLLRDSQGGRQPQHF.

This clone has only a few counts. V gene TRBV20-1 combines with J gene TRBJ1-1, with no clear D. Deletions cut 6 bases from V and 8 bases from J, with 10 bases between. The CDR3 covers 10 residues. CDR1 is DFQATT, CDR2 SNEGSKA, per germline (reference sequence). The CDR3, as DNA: TGCAGTGCCTCTCACGTGGAAGCTTTCTTT. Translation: CSASHVEAFF.

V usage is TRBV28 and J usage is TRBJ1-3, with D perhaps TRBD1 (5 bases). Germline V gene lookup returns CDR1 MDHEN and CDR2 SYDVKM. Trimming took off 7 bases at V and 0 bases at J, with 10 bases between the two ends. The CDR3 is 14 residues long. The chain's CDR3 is CASKPDSSGNTIYF. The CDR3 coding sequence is TGTGCCAGCAAACCCGACAGCTCTGGAAACACCATATATTTT.

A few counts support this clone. The CDR3 nucleotides are TGTGCCAGCAGTTGGGTGGTCAATCAGCCCCAGCATTTT. Translated: CASSWVVNQPQHF. The V gene is TRBV28, the J gene TRBJ1-5; D remains ambiguous. The CDR3 totals 13 residues. Germline V gene data show CDR1 as MDHEN and CDR2 as SYDVKM. Trimming took 4 bases from V and 3 from J, leaving 7 bases between them.

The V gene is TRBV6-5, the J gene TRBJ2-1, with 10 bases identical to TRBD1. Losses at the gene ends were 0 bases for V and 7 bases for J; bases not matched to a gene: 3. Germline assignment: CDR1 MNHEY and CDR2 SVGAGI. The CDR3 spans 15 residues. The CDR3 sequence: CASSYSRTGGNEQFF. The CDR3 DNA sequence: TGTGCCAGCAGTTACTCTAGGACAGGGGGGAATGAGCAGTTCTTC.

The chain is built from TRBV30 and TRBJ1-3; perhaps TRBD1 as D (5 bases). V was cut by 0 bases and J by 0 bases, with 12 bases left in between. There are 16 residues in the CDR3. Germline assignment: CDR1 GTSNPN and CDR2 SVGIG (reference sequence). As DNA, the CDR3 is TGTGCCTGGAGTGTAATGGGACTGCTCTCTGGAAACACCATATATTTT. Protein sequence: CAWSVMGLLSGNTIYF.